The T cell receptor (beta chain) described here comes from a study of blood T cell repertoires in COVID-19. Overall study context: Whether acute or convalescent, the COVID-19 samples came from the United States, Italy and Spain. Sources were T cells, B-cell-depleted T cells, or PBMCs; the material itself was cDNA or gDNA.

V was trimmed by 6 bases and J by 8 bases, leaving 16 bases between them. Germline CDR1 reads LNHDA; CDR2 reads SQIVND (reference sequence). This CDR3 spans 14 amino acids. In the authors' methods: Nucleated cell counts were estimated from reference gene primer amplification. The table came from immunoSEQ multiplex PCR; TCRdb's copy has only in-frame clones and leaves some out. The V and J calls and clone size are taken from that table; D and trimming were inferred from the DNA. This table holds 150,000 to 200,000 clones, 85% found once. This chain uses TRBV19 with TRBJ1-4, with D possibly TRBD1 on 5 matching bases. The receptor was isolated from a human donor with acute or convalescent COVID-19. The donor label of this sample is uncertain. Source material: peripheral blood. DNA of the CDR3: TGTGCCAGTAGCTCCGGGGGGGTTGGGGAAAAACTGTTTTTT. Protein sequence: CASSSGGVGEKLFF.